The T cell receptor beta chain described here comes from a study of T cells after yellow fever vaccination. Study-level findings and limits: Repertoires obtained by FACS sorting could include abundant clonotypes that entered as contaminants from the bulk population. Reappearing after the booster were most of the clones from primary vaccination (less than 98% CD4, 88% CD8).

V gave up 0 bases and J gave up 4 bases; unmatched junction bases: 12. CDR1 MGHRA and CDR2 YSYEKL come from the germline V gene. This CDR3 has 20 amino acids. Only a few counts were recorded for this clonotype. What it binds is unknown. TCRdb independently ran MiXCR on the 5' RACE reads; one entry per CDR3 protein. The data contain hundreds of thousands of distinct CDR3 sequences, about 12% of them seen just once; the ten biggest clones take up about 16%. The source material was PBMCs, sampled on the day of the yellow fever booster vaccination. The TCR was taken from a man aged 25-45 years who received the YFV17D yellow fever vaccine. This sequence joins TRBV4-1 and TRBJ2-5, with 15 bases aligning to TRBD2. In DNA form, the CDR3 reads TGCGCCAGCAGCCAAGATTACTCCCGGGGACTAGCGGGAGGTCGAGAGACCCAGTACTTC. As protein: CASSQDYSRGLAGGRETQYF.